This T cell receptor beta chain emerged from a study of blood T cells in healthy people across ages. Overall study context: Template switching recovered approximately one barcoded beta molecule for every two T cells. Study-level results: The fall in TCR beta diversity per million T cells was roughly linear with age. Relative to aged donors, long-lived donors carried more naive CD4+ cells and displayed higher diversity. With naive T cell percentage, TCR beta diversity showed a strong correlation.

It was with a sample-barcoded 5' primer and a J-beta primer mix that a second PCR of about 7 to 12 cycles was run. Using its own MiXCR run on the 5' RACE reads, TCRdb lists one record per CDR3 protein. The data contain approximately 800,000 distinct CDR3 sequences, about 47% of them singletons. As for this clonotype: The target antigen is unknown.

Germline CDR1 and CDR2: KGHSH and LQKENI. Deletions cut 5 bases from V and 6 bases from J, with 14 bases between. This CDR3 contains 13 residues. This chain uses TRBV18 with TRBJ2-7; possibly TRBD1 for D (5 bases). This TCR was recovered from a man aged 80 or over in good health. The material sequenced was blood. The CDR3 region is CASSKTQGSEQYF. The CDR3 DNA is TGTGCCAGCTCAAAAACCCAGGGATCCGAGCAGTACTTC.